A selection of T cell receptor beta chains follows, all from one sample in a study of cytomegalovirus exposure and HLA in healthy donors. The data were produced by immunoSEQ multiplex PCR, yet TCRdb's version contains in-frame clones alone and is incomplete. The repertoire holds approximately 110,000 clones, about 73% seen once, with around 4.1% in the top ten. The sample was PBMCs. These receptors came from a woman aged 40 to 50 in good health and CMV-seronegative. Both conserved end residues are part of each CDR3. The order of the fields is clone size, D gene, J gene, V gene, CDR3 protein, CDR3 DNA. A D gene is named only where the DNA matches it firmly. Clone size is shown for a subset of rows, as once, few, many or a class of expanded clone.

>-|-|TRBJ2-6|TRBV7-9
CASSRGLTDPGANVLTF
TGTGCCAGCAGCCGGGGATTGACTGATCCCGGGGCCAACGTCCTGACTTTC
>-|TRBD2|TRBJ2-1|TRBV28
CASSFLVLAGYYNEQFF
TGTGCCAGCAGTTTTTTGGTGCTAGCGGGATACTACAATGAGCAGTTCTTC
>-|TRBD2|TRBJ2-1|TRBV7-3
CASSRGGGPYNEQFF
TGTGCCAGCAGCCGAGGCGGGGGTCCCTACAATGAGCAGTTCTTC
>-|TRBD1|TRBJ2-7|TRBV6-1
CASSVDRAYEQYF
TGTGCCAGCAGCGTTGACAGGGCCTACGAGCAGTACTTC
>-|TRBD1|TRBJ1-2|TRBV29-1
CSVAGQGGYGYTF
TGCAGCGTCGCCGGACAGGGGGGGTATGGCTACACCTTC
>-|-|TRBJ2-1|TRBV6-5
CASTRTAYNEQFF
TGTGCCAGCACCCGGACTGCCTACAATGAGCAGTTCTTC
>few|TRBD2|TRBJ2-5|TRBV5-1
CASTLGRSGGETQYF
TGCGCCAGCACCCTGGGGCGTAGCGGGGGGGAGACCCAGTACTTC
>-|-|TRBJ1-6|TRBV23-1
CASSQLDVGTYGEAGDYNSPLHF
TGCGCCAGCAGTCAATTAGACGTAGGGACGTACGGGGAGGCCGGGGATTATAATTCACCCCTCCACTTT
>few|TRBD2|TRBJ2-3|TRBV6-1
CASTAGGDTDTQYF
TGTGCCAGCACGGCGGGAGGGGACACAGATACGCAGTATTTT
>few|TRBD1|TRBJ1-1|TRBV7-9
CASISDRDGTEAFF
TGTGCCAGCATCTCGGACAGGGATGGGACTGAAGCTTTCTTT
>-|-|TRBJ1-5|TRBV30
CAWSGGGLVSNQPQHF
TGTGCCTGGAGTGGGGGGGGGCTGGTAAGCAATCAGCCCCAGCATTTT
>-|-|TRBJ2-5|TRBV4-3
CASSQDLRSGRGETQYF
TGCGCCAGCAGCCAAGATCTGCGATCAGGTCGGGGGGAGACCCAGTACTTC
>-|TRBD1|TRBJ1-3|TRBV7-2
CASSTGGGNTIYF
TGTGCCAGCAGCACAGGGGGGGGAAACACCATATATTTT
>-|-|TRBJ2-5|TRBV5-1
CASSLGLQNQETQYF
TGCGCCAGCAGCCTGGGACTCCAGAACCAAGAGACCCAGTACTTC
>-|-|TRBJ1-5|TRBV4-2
CASSQGVGNPSNQPQHF
TGTGCCAGCAGCCAAGGGGTCGGGAACCCTAGCAATCAGCCCCAGCATTTT
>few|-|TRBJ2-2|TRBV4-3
CASSPDTELYTGELFF
TGCGCCAGCAGTCCCGATACGGAGTTATACACCGGGGAGCTGTTTTTT
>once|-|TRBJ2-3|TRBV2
CASSEALLAVTDTQYF
TGTGCCAGCAGTGAAGCGCTTCTGGCTGTCACAGATACGCAGTATTTT
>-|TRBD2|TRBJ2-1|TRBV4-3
CASSQGAGGLYEQFF
TGCGCCAGCAGCCAAGGAGCGGGGGGGCTCTATGAGCAGTTCTTC
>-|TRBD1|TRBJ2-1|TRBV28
CASSPGQGARNEQFF
TGTGCCAGCAGCCCGGGACAGGGGGCACGAAATGAGCAGTTCTTC
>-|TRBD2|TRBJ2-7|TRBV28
CASSPGGYEQYF
TGTGCCAGCAGTCCGGGGGGGTACGAGCAGTACTTC
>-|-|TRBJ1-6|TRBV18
CASSTVPISSYNSPLHF
TGTGCCAGCTCGACAGTCCCTATCAGCTCCTATAATTCACCCCTCCACTTT
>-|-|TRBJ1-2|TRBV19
CATTGPYYGYTF
TGTGCCACCACAGGCCCATATTATGGCTACACCTTC
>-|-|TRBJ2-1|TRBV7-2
CASTPRDSWEQFF
TGTGCCAGCACCCCACGAGACTCTTGGGAGCAGTTCTTC
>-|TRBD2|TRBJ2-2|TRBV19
CASSRSSGVTGELFF
TGTGCCAGTAGTAGGAGTAGCGGGGTGACCGGGGAGCTGTTTTTT
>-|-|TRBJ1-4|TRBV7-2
CASSPLIGEEKLFF
TGTGCCAGCAGCCCCCTTATCGGGGAAGAAAAACTGTTTTTT
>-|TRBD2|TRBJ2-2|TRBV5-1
CASSLTSGGGGELFF
TGCGCCAGCAGCTTAACTAGCGGGGGCGGCGGGGAGCTGTTTTTT
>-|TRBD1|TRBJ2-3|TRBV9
CASSARTGDDWSTDTQYF
TGTGCCAGCAGCGCCCGGACAGGGGACGACTGGAGCACAGATACGCAGTATTTT
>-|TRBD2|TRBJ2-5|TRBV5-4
CASSWGTSGGAGETQYF
TGTGCCAGCAGCTGGGGGACTAGCGGGGGGGCAGGGGAGACCCAGTACTTC
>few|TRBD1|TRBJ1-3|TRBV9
CASSVLQGPMSGNTIYF
TGTGCCAGCAGCGTGCTACAGGGGCCGATGTCTGGAAACACCATATATTTT
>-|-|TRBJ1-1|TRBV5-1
CASSLDSEAFF
TGCGCCAGCAGCTTGGACAGTGAAGCTTTCTTT
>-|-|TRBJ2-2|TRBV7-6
CASSPTGYGAGELFF
TGTGCCAGCAGCCCGACAGGCTACGGGGCTGGGGAGCTGTTTTTT
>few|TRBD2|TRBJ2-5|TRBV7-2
CASKLAGGETQYF
TGTGCCAGCAAACTAGCGGGGGGTGAGACCCAGTACTTC
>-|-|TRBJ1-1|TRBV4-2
CASSQAGQGVGNTEAFF
TGTGCCAGCAGCCAAGCAGGGCAGGGTGTGGGGAACACTGAAGCTTTCTTT
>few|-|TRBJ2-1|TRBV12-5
CASGLALGRLARQFF
TGTGCTAGTGGTTTGGCTCTGGGGCGACTCGCCAGGCAGTTCTTC
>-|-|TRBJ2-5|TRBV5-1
CASTPRELKETQYF
TGCGCCAGCACCCCACGGGAGCTAAAAGAGACCCAGTACTTC
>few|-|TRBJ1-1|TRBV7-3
CASSLSGVENTEAFF
TGTGCCAGCAGCTTAAGCGGGGTGGAGAACACTGAAGCTTTCTTT
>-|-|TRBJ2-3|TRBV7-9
CASSWGGGEDTQYF
TGTGCCAGCAGCTGGGGCGGCGGGGAGGATACGCAGTATTTT
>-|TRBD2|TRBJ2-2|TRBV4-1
CASSQAARLAGGRGELFF
TGCGCCAGCAGCCAAGCCGCCCGACTAGCGGGGGGGCGGGGGGAGCTGTTTTTT
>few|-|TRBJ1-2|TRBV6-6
CASSYSRGSLSGYTF
TGTGCCAGCAGTTACTCCCGGGGATCCCTTTCTGGCTACACCTTC
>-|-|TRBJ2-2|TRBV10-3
CASRGHQGNTGELFF
TGTGCCTCCAGGGGACACCAGGGGAACACCGGGGAGCTGTTTTTT
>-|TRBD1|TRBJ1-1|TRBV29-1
CSVGDRENRNTEAFF
TGCAGCGTGGGAGACAGGGAAAATCGGAACACTGAAGCTTTCTTT
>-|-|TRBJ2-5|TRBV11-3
CASSFNSKETQYF
TGTGCCAGCAGCTTCAATTCCAAAGAGACCCAGTACTTC
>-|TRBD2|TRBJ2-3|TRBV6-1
CASSEGGGSDTQYF
TGTGCCAGCAGTGAAGGGGGGGGATCAGATACGCAGTATTTT
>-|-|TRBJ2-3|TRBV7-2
CASSLAAGRTDTQYF
TGTGCCAGCAGCTTAGCGGCAGGGCGCACAGATACGCAGTATTTT
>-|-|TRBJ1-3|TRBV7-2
CASSLTGTGSSGNTIYF
TGTGCCAGCAGCTTGACGGGAACAGGGAGCTCTGGAAACACCATATATTTT
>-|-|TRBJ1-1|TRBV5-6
CASNGGVNTEAFF
TGTGCCAGCAACGGAGGTGTGAACACTGAAGCTTTCTTT
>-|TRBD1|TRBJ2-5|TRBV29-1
CSAGQGAGETQYF
TGCAGCGCCGGACAGGGGGCGGGGGAGACCCAGTACTTC
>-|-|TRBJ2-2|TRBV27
CASSLISRVPNTGELFF
TGTGCCAGCAGTTTAATCTCGCGGGTACCGAACACCGGGGAGCTGTTTTTT
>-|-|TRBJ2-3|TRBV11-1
CASSLFRGARTDTQYF
TGTGCCAGCAGCTTATTCCGAGGAGCACGTACAGATACGCAGTATTTT
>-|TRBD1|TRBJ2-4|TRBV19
CASSARQGKYIQYF
TGTGCCAGTAGTGCCCGACAGGGAAAGTACATTCAGTACTTC
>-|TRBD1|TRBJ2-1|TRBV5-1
CASSLSGTGGLNEQFF
TGCGCCAGCAGCTTGTCTGGGACAGGGGGCCTAAATGAGCAGTTCTTC
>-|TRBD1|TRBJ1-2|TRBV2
CASSAGDRVNYGYTF
TGTGCCAGCAGTGCCGGGGACAGGGTTAACTATGGCTACACCTTC
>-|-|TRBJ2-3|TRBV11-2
CASSQDRGSVDTQYF
TGTGCCAGCAGCCAGGACAGAGGAAGTGTGGATACGCAGTATTTT
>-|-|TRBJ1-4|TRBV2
CASSVPGRRGEKLFF
TGTGCCAGCAGTGTCCCCGGGAGACGAGGTGAAAAACTGTTTTTT
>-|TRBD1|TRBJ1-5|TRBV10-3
CAIRGTEGQPQHF
TGTGCCATCAGGGGGACAGAGGGACAGCCCCAGCATTTT
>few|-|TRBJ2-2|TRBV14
CASSQERASNTGELFF
TGTGCCAGCAGCCAAGAGAGAGCTTCGAACACCGGGGAGCTGTTTTTT
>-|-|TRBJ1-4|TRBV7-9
CASSSVIRDEKLFF
TGTGCCAGCAGTTCTGTAATCCGGGATGAAAAACTGTTTTTT
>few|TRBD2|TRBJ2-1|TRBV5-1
CASSLTSGSMNEQFF
TGCGCCAGCAGCTTGACTAGCGGGAGTATGAATGAGCAGTTCTTC
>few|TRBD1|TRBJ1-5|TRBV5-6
CASSTIGQGKQPQHF
TGTGCCAGCAGCACAATAGGACAGGGAAAGCAGCCCCAGCATTTT